The clone carrying this T cell receptor (beta chain) was seen only once. Germline V gene lookup returns CDR1 SQVTM and CDR2 ANQGSEA. The CDR3 extends over 11 amino acids. V was clipped by 6 bases and J by 6 bases, with 12 bases between them. RNA, at roughly 0.5 to 1 ug, was reverse transcribed with random hexamers. From the immunoSEQ multiplex PCR reads, TCRdb called clonotypes with MiXCR, one entry per CDR3 protein. The sample records around 160,000 distinct CDR3 sequences, just under 95% being singletons. This specimen comes from a study of CD8 T cells in Susac syndrome. The sample consisted of CD4+ T cells from PBMCs. The chain joins TRBV29-1 to TRBJ2-7; TRBD1 might be the D (6 bases). The sequence was obtained from a human donor in good health. Written as DNA, the CDR3 is TGCAGCGTAGGAGTCAGGGGCGAGCAGTACTTC. Protein product: CSVGVRGEQYF.